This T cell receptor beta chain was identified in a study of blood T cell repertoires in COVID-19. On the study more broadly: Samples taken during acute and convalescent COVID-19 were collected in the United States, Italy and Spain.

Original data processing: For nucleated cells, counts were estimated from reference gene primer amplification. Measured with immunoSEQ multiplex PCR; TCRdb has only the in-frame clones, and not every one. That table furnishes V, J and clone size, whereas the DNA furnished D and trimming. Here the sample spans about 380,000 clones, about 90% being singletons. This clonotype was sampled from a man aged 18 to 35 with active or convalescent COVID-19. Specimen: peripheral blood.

For the CDR3, the DNA is TGTGCCAGCAGTCTATCCTTACCAAGTTCGGGGACAGGGTATTCACCCCTCCACTTT. It yields the protein CASSLSLPSSGTGYSPLHF. V gene TRBV6-6 combines with J gene TRBJ1-6, with TRBD1 matching over 9 bases. V lost 5 bases, J lost 8 bases, and 19 bases stayed unmatched. The CDR3 totals 19 residues. From germline, CDR1 is MNHNY and CDR2 SVGAGI (reference sequence).